In this sample, the clone carrying this T cell receptor beta chain turned up many times. Trimming at V came to 3 bases and at J to 1 base, leaving 5 bases not matched to a gene. The CDR3 is made up of 14 amino acids. Germline loops: CDR1 DFQATT, CDR2 SNEGSKA (reference sequence). Next came a second PCR, run for about 6 to 11 cycles, which used a sample-barcoded 5' primer along with a J-beta primer mix. TCRdb analysed the 5' RACE reads with MiXCR anew, one entry per CDR3 protein. Seen here are under 1,000,000 distinct CDR3 sequences, about 37% observed once, and the top ten hold approximately 13%. This entry is derived from a study of blood T cells in healthy people across ages.

This chain uses TRBV20-1 with TRBJ1-2; 7 bases are shared with TRBD1. Sequences were obtained from blood. This receptor was taken from a man aged 18 to 30 in good health. The chain's CDR3 is CSASPGGINYGYTF. DNA for the CDR3: TGCAGTGCTAGTCCAGGGGGGATTAACTATGGCTACACCTTC.